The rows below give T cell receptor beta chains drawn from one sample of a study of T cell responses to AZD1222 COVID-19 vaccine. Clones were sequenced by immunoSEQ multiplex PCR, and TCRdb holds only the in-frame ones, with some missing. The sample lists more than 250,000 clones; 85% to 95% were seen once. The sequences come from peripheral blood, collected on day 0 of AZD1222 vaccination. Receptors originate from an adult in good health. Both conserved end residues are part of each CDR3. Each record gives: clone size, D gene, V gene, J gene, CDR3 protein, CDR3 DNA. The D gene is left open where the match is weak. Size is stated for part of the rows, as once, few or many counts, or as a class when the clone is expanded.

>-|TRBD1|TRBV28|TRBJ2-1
CASSYLRGRLREWNNEQFF
TGTGCCAGCAGTTACCTCAGGGGGCGACTTCGGGAGTGGAACAATGAGCAGTTCTTC
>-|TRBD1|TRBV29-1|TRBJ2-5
CSVTRDRAQETQYF
TGCAGCGTCACCCGGGACAGGGCGCAAGAGACCCAGTACTTC
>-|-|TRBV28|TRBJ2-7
CASSTLLANEQYF
TGTGCCAGCAGTACCCTCCTAGCGAACGAGCAGTACTTC
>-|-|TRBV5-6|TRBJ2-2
CASSLVWQGINTGELFF
TGTGCCAGCAGCTTGGTTTGGCAGGGGATCAACACCGGGGAGCTGTTTTTT
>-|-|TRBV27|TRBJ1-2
CASRTAGDYGYTF
TGTGCCAGCAGGACTGCAGGGGACTATGGCTACACCTTC
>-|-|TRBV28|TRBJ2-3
CASSSQADTQYF
TGTGCCAGCAGTTCTCAAGCGGATACGCAGTATTTT
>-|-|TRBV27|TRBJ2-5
CASSLYGGQETQYF
TGTGCCAGCAGTTTATACGGGGGCCAAGAGACCCAGTACTTC
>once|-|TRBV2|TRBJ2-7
CASTSVREQYF
TGTGCCAGCACTAGTGTCCGGGAGCAGTACTTC
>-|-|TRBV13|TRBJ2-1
CASSLGPSSYNEQFF
TGTGCCAGCAGCTTAGGGCCGAGCTCCTACAATGAGCAGTTCTTC
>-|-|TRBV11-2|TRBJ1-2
CASSLEPGNYGYGYTF
TGTGCCAGCAGCTTAGAACCAGGGAACTACGGTTATGGCTACACCTTC
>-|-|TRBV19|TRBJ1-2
CASSVPTGGGYTF
TGTGCCAGTAGTGTTCCAACAGGAGGCGGCTACACCTTC
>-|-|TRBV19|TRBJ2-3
CASSRFGGSSTDTQYF
TGTGCCAGTAGCCGATTTGGAGGATCTAGCACAGATACGCAGTATTTT
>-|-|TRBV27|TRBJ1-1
CASSFAGEVSEAFF
TGTGCCAGCAGTTTTGCGGGTGAGGTGTCTGAAGCTTTCTTT
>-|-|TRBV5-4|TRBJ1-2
CASSLAVTNYGYTF
TGTGCCAGCAGCTTGGCGGTGACAAATTATGGCTACACCTTC
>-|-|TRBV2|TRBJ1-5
CASNEVWGNQPQHF
TGTGCCAGCAATGAGGTCTGGGGCAATCAGCCCCAGCATTTT
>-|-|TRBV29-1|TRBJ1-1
CSVALQRRDTEAFF
TGCAGCGTTGCATTACAGCGGCGGGACACTGAAGCTTTCTTT
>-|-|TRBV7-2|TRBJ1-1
CASSPPSGVGDTEAFF
TGTGCCAGCAGCCCCCCGAGTGGGGTTGGGGACACTGAAGCTTTCTTT
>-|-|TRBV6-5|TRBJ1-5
CASSYSGSHQPQHF
TGTGCCAGCAGTTACTCAGGCAGCCATCAGCCCCAGCATTTT
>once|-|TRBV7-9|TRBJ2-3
CASSLGPTDTQYF
TGTGCCAGCAGCCTCGGGCCCACAGATACGCAGTATTTT
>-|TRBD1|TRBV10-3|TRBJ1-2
CAISESTGFYGYTF
TGTGCCATCAGTGAGTCGACAGGGTTCTATGGCTACACCTTC
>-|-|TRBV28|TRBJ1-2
CASSLFGQLYGYTF
TGTGCCAGCAGTTTATTCGGACAGCTCTACGGCTACACCTTC
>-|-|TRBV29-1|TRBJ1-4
CSVRVTNEKLFF
TGCAGCGTTAGGGTCACTAATGAAAAACTGTTTTTT
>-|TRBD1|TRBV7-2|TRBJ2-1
CASSLGTGVTNEQFF
TGTGCCAGCAGCTTAGGGACAGGGGTTACCAATGAGCAGTTCTTC
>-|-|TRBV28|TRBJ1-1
CASSWGAANTEAFF
TGTGCCAGCAGTTGGGGTGCAGCGAACACTGAAGCTTTCTTT
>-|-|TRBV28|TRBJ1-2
CASSPPGGYGYTF
TGTGCCAGCAGCCCGCCCGGGGGCTATGGCTACACCTTC
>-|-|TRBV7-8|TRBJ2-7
CASSHRVTEQYF
TGTGCCAGCAGCCACAGGGTTACCGAGCAGTACTTC
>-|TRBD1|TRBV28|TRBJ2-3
CASSRTEGQGVTDTQYF
TGTGCCAGCAGCCGAACTGAGGGACAGGGAGTTACAGATACGCAGTATTTT
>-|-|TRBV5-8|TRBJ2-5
CASSSWGETQYF
TGTGCCAGCAGCTCCTGGGGGGAGACCCAGTACTTC
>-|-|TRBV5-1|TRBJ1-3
CASSLAGVGSGNTIYF
TGCGCCAGCAGCTTGGCCGGGGTAGGGTCCGGAAACACCATATATTTT
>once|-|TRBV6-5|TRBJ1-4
CASRLYLQGKLFF
TGTGCCAGCAGGCTATATCTTCAAGGAAAACTGTTTTTT
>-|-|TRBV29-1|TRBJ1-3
CSVLGSQGPGNTIYF
TGCAGCGTCCTGGGGTCCCAGGGCCCTGGAAACACCATATATTTT
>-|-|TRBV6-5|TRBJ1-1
CASSYDAGSRTEAFF
TGTGCCAGCAGTTACGATGCAGGGAGTAGAACTGAAGCTTTCTTT
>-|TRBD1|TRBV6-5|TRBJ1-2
CASSYLGTGGYGYTF
TGTGCCAGCAGTTACCTAGGGACAGGGGGCTATGGCTACACCTTC
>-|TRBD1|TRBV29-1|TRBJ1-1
CSVTGNLNTEAFF
TGCAGCGTGACAGGGAATCTGAACACTGAAGCTTTCTTT
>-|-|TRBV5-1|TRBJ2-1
CASSPGERGYGNEQFF
TGCGCCAGCAGCCCTGGGGAGCGAGGGTATGGCAATGAGCAGTTCTTC
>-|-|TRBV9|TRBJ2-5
CASSAGVTNPAETQYF
TGTGCCAGCAGCGCCGGGGTCACCAATCCTGCGGAGACCCAGTACTTC
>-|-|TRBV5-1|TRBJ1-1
CASSLDSSAEAFF
TGCGCCAGCAGCTTGGACAGCTCGGCTGAAGCTTTCTTT
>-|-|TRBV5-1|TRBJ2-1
CASSLLGSYNEQFF
TGCGCCAGCAGCTTGTTGGGATCCTACAATGAGCAGTTCTTC
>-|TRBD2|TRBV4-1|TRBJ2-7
CASSRLAGGAGYEQYF
TGCGCCAGCAGCCGTCTAGCGGGGGGCGCGGGATACGAGCAGTACTTC
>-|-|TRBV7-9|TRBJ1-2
CASSLEEGYTF
TGTGCCAGCAGCTTAGAGGAGGGCTACACCTTC
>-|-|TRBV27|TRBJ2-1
CASSLDRYNEQFF
TGTGCCAGCAGTTTGGATAGGTACAATGAGCAGTTCTTC
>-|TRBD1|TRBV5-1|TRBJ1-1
CASSISDRPRGEAFF
TGCGCCAGCAGCATCTCGGACAGGCCACGGGGTGAAGCTTTCTTT